This record covers a single T cell receptor (beta chain). No antigen is known for it. Trimming took off 0 bases at V and 0 bases at J, with 12 bases between the two ends. The germline gives CDR1 SEHNR, CDR2 FQNEAQ (reference sequence). The CDR3 runs to 17 residues. This sample was included in a study of somatic mutations in cytotoxic T cells in rheumatoid arthritis. The protocol was immunoSEQ multiplex PCR, while the TCRdb copy is restricted to in-frame clones and leaves out a portion. Of 15,000 to 20,000 clones in the sample, over 70% were seen once. Study results and limitations: A slight TRBV07 underrepresentation in rheumatoid arthritis patients was reported without multiple-comparison adjustment. It was in rheumatoid arthritis patients, but not in healthy controls, that CD8+ clonality increased with age.

Sequenced material: CD8+ T cells sorted from blood. This sequence joins TRBV7-9 and TRBJ1-3, with a tentative D call TRBD1 (5 bases). The sequence derives from a man aged 60 to 75 in good health. The DNA for the CDR3 is TGTGCCAGCAGCTTAGCAAGAAGGACACTCTCTGGAAACACCATATATTTT. Amino acid sequence: CASSLARRTLSGNTIYF.